The 20 T cell receptor beta chains listed next were all sequenced from one sample in a study of T-cell reconstitution after alpha-beta-depleted transplantation in children. This sample's TCRbeta library carried unique molecular identifier barcodes. TCRdb re-called the PCR reads with MiXCR, one entry per CDR3 protein. The sample contains about 90,000 distinct CDR3 sequences, around 15% of which appear only once. Specimen: PBMCs, mostly from graft donor cells, collected 180 days after TCRalphabeta/CD19-depleted stem cell transplant. These receptors all come from a male patient between 2 and 9 years old who had a stem cell transplant for acute lymphoblastic leukemia, so the T cells may come from the graft donor.

This clonotype was observed a few times. This chain connects TRBV20-1 to TRBJ2-7, with 9 bases lining up with TRBD2. CDR1 and CDR2 (germline): DFQATT, SNEGSKA (reference sequence). The ends lost 1 base at V and 2 bases at J; junction bases unmatched: 6. This CDR3 is 15 amino acids long. The chain's CDR3 is CSARVLAGLAYEQYF. The CDR3 DNA is TGCAGTGCTAGAGTTCTAGCGGGGCTGGCCTACGAGCAGTACTTC.

The table lists this clonotype with many counts. V and J are TRBV20-1 and TRBJ1-2; 7 bases agree with TRBD1. V shed 6 bases and J 8 bases; nucleotides not matched to a gene: 21. The germline gives CDR1 DFQATT, CDR2 SNEGSKA (reference sequence). The CDR3 length is 16 residues. CDR3 protein: CSAGGTVNRLNVGYTF. Here the CDR3 DNA reads TGCAGTGCCGGGGGGACAGTTAATCGGCTGAATGTGGGCTACACCTTC.

To note about this clonotype: At one end the junction does not follow the germline gene, possibly because of a read error. The J gene is TRBJ1-1, the V gene TRBV12-3 or TRBV12-4; D might be TRBD1 (6 bases). The CDR3 runs 18 residues. The CDR3 is CACSFGLWISGANTEAFF. In DNA, the CDR3 is TGTGCCTGCAGTTTTGGTTTGTGGATTTCGGGGGCGAACACTGAAGCTTTCTTT.

The chain couples TRBV28 to TRBJ1-1, with D perhaps matching TRBD1 (6 bases). The germline gives CDR1 MDHEN, CDR2 SYDVKM. V lost 6 bases to trimming and J lost 2 bases, with 10 bases between them. This CDR3 comprises 13 residues. CDR3 nucleotide sequence: TGTGCCAGCAGCGACAGGTTTAACACTGAAGCTTTCTTT. This encodes CASSDRFNTEAFF.

This clonotype showed up many times. The rearrangement links TRBV7-2 to TRBJ1-5, with 8 bases aligning to TRBD1. V dropped 1 base and J dropped 5; count of bases not matched to a gene: 4. CDR3 length: 15 residues. The germline V gene has CDR1 SGHTA and CDR2 FQGNSA. The CDR3 bases are TGTGCCAGCAGCTTAGATGAACAGGGGGATCAGCCCCAGCATTTT. Amino acid sequence: CASSLDEQGDQPQHF.

The chain links TRBV24-1 to TRBJ2-2; 10 positions agree with TRBD1. Per germline, CDR1 KGHDR and CDR2 SFDVKD. The CDR3 covers 18 residues. V lost 0 bases and J lost 4; bases outside the gene matches: 7. CDR3 DNA sequence: TGTGCCACCAGTGATTTGCGTAGGGGGACAGGGGCCACCGGGGAGCTGTTTTTT. It yields the protein CATSDLRRGTGATGELFF.

The chain carries TRBV7-6 and TRBJ2-1; 9 bases are shared with TRBD1. CDR1 and CDR2 (germline): SGHVS, FNYEAQ. This CDR3 has 17 amino acids. The junction had 9 bases not matched to a gene; V was cut back by 5 bases and J by 1 base. The CDR3 reads CASSLEPGQGSYNEQFF. The CDR3 region has the DNA TGTGCCAGCAGCCTGGAACCGGGACAGGGATCCTACAATGAGCAGTTCTTC.

V and J are TRBV5-1 and TRBJ1-6, with unresolved D. The V gene lost 0 bases and the J gene lost 9 bases, with 13 bases spanning the gap. The germline V gene encodes CDR1 SGHRS and CDR2 YFSETQ. The CDR3 is 15 residues long. CDR3 in amino acids: CASSLEGIPSSPLHF. The CDR3 DNA sequence: TGCGCCAGCAGCTTGGAAGGGATTCCCAGTTCACCCCTCCACTTT.

The CDR3 region is CASSQAPGLQNYEQYF. The CDR3 DNA reads as TGTGCCAGCAGCCAAGCTCCGGGACTACAAAACTACGAGCAGTACTTC. The chain has TRBV3-1 and TRBJ2-7; 7 nucleotides line up with TRBD2. V shed 1 base, J shed 3 bases, and the junction held 9 bases outside the gene matches. Germline CDR1 is LGHDT and CDR2 is YNNKEL (reference sequence). The CDR3 contains 16 residues.

This clonotype has only a few counts. CDR3 amino acids: CATSDPRTGINQPQHF. The CDR3 bases are TGTGCCACCAGTGACCCTCGGACAGGGATTAATCAGCCCCAGCATTTT. The V and J genes are TRBV24-1 and TRBJ1-5; 8 bases are shared with TRBD1. J lost 4 bases, V lost 4 bases, and 8 bases had no gene match. CDR1 and CDR2 (germline): KGHDR, SFDVKD. This CDR3 is 16 amino acids long.

Only one count was recorded for this clonotype. The chain carries TRBV6-1 and TRBJ1-2, with TRBD1 as a possible D gene (5 bases). The CDR3 is 15 residues long. Germline V CDR1 and CDR2: MNHNS, SASEGT. Trimming left V 6 bases short and J 4 bases short, with 18 bases between. CDR3 DNA: TGTGCCAGCAGCCCGGGACCCCTAGCTACCTATGGCTACACCTTC. Translation: CASSPGPLATYGYTF.

This chain joins TRBV12-3 or TRBV12-4 and TRBJ1-3; no definite D call. Trimming shortened V by 3 bases and J by 2 bases, and 8 bases separated the two germline ends. This CDR3 region has 14 residues. CDR3 nucleotides: TGTGCCAGCAGTTTCATAGGGACTGGAAACACCATATATTTT. Translation: CASSFIGTGNTIYF.

The J gene is TRBJ1-1, the V gene TRBV5-5; 8 positions agree with TRBD1. CDR1 and CDR2 from the germline V gene are SGHKS and YYEKEE (reference sequence). V was pared by 4 bases and J by 0 bases, with 5 bases of the junction left unmatched. This CDR3 has 15 residues. CDR3 residues: CASSRGQGMNTEAFF. CDR3 DNA: TGTGCCAGCAGCCGAGGACAGGGTATGAACACTGAAGCTTTCTTT.

The chain couples TRBV4-2 to TRBJ1-5; D is unresolved. CDR3 size: 13 residues. Germline CDR1 LGHNA, CDR2 YNFKEQ. The V end was cut by 2 bases, the J end by 2 bases, with 4 bases between. The CDR3 nucleotides are TGTGCCAGCAGCCAACAGGGCAATCAGCCCCAGCATTTT. This gives the protein CASSQQGNQPQHF.

Only a few counts were recorded for this clonotype. The rearrangement links TRBV7-8 to TRBJ2-7, with D uncertain. From germline, CDR1 is SGHVS and CDR2 FQNEAQ. This CDR3 is built from 15 residues. V lost 1 base, J lost 2 bases, and 12 bases lay in between. CDR3: CASSLEVGETYEQYF. The CDR3 DNA sequence: TGTGCCAGCAGCTTAGAAGTGGGCGAAACCTACGAGCAGTACTTC.

This clonotype was found a few times. J is TRBJ2-1 and V is TRBV20-1; D might be TRBD2 (6 bases). V lost 5 bases and J 5 bases, leaving 13 bases between the germline ends. This CDR3 has 13 amino acids. CDR1 and CDR2 from the germline V gene are DFQATT and SNEGSKA (reference sequence). The CDR3 sequence is CSAFNGGDNEQFF. The CDR3 DNA reads TGCAGTGCTTTCAACGGGGGAGACAATGAGCAGTTCTTC.

There are many counts of this clonotype. The chain links TRBV10-3 to TRBJ2-5, with TRBD1 matching over 11 bases. The CDR3 sequence is 17 residues long. Germline CDR1 reads ENHRY; CDR2 reads SYGVKD. The V gene end was trimmed by 0 bases and the J gene end by 4 bases; junction bases not matched to a gene: 7. CDR3 bases: TGTGCCATCAGTGAGTCGGCGGACAGGGGGCCTTTAGAGACCCAGTACTTC. Residues: CAISESADRGPLETQYF.

In this sample, this clonotype turned up many times. The chain joins TRBV6-1 to TRBJ1-5; D is perhaps TRBD1 (5 bases). CDR1 and CDR2 from the germline V gene are MNHNS and SASEGT. Trimming took 5 bases from V and 5 from J, leaving 16 bases between them. CDR3 length equals 15 residues. This CDR3 reads CASSPGYSLDQPQHF. Written as DNA, the CDR3 is TGTGCCAGCAGTCCAGGGTACTCCTTGGATCAGCCCCAGCATTTT.

This chain uses TRBV2 with TRBJ2-7, with 7 bases matching TRBD1. In germline, CDR1 is SNHLY, CDR2 FYNNEI. The CDR3 extends over 14 amino acids. With V trimmed by 10 bases and J by 4 bases, 13 bases remained unmatched. CDR3 nucleotide sequence: TGTGCCACCAACGAACAGGGGAGAGGTTACGAGCAGTACTTC. Translation gives CATNEQGRGYEQYF.

This sequence joins TRBV6-2 or TRBV6-3 and TRBJ2-3, with 8 bases identical to TRBD2. Trimming at V came to 6 bases and at J to 10 bases, leaving 6 bases not matched to a gene. The CDR3 contains 12 residues. Per the germline V gene, CDR1 is MNHEY and CDR2 is SVGEGT. Written as DNA, the CDR3 is TGTGCCAGCAGGGGGACTAGTCTCCCGCAGTATTTT. Translating it yields CASRGTSLPQYF.